The clone carrying this TCR beta chain has just a few counts. Its specificity is not known. The data were taken from a study of T cells in Graves' hyperthyroidism and ophthalmopathy. Study-wide findings and caveats: Median prediction lead before ophthalmopathy onset was about 6.7 months with the model.

Amplification yielded TCR beta CDR3 regions, with RNA transcripts as the source. A first-round RT-PCR of the TCR CDR3 used the HTBI primer set. TCRdb independently ran MiXCR on the multiplex PCR reads; one entry per CDR3 protein. The sample contains approximately 360,000 distinct CDR3 sequences, around 14% of which appear only once. Patients having uncontrolled infection, another autoimmune disease, pregnancy or lactation were not included. Together with thyroid ultrasound, orbital computed tomography, serum thyroxine and TRAb, clinical symptoms were used for diagnoses. Preceding any ophthalmopathy symptoms, the blood sample dates from first hyperthyroidism diagnosis. The receptor was derived from a woman younger than 30 with Graves' hyperthyroidism that later progressed to Graves' ophthalmopathy. Sequencing was carried out using blood.

The CDR3 region is CASTPIASILYNEQFF. The DNA of the CDR3 is TGTGCCAGCACGCCAATCGCTAGCATACTCTACAATGAGCAGTTCTTC. J is TRBJ2-1 and V is TRBV2, with a possible D match to TRBD2 (5 bases). The CDR3 is 16 amino acids. Trimming cost V 7 bases and J 3 bases, with 19 bases left between them. The germline V gene has CDR1 SNHLY and CDR2 FYNNEI.